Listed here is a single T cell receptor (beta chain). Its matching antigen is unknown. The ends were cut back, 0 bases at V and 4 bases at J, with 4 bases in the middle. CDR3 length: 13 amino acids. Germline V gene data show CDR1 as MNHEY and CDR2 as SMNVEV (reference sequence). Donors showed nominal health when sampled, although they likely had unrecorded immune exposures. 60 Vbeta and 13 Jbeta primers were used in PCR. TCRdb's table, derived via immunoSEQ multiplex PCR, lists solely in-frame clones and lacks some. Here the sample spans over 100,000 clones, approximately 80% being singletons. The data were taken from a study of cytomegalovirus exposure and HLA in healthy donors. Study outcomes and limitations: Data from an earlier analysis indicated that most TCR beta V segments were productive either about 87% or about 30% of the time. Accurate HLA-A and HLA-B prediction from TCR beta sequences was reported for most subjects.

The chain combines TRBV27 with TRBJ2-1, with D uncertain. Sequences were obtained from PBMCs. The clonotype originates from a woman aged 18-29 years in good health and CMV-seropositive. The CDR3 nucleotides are TGTGCCAGCAGTTTATCTGTATACAATGAGCAGTTCTTC. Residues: CASSLSVYNEQFF.